Listed below are T cell receptor beta chains from one sample, sequenced in a study of cytomegalovirus exposure and HLA in healthy donors. Clones were sequenced by immunoSEQ multiplex PCR, and TCRdb holds only the in-frame ones, with some missing. The profile covers about 120,000 clones, with roughly 90% appearing a single time and about 6.9% taken by the ten largest. Sequences were obtained from PBMCs. The receptors shown here come from a woman younger than 35 in good health and CMV-seropositive. The CDR3 runs from the conserved cysteine through the conserved F or W. Each record gives: clone size, J gene, V gene, D gene, CDR3 protein, CDR3 DNA. A D gene is named only where the DNA matches it firmly. Clone size is not always given. Where it is, it says once, few, many or a class for expanded clones.

NA	TRBJ2-6	TRBV5-1	NA	CASSLAGDSGANVLTF	TGCGCCAGCAGCTTGGCGGGGGACTCTGGGGCCAACGTCCTGACTTTC
NA	TRBJ2-5	TRBV10-3	TRBD2	CAIRAPGGSQETQYF	TGTGCCATCAGAGCCCCGGGGGGGTCTCAAGAGACCCAGTACTTC
NA	TRBJ1-2	TRBV5-1	TRBD1	CASSSAEGTGGDGYTF	TGCGCCAGCAGCTCAGCCGAGGGGACAGGGGGTGATGGCTACACCTTC
NA	TRBJ1-2	TRBV10-3	NA	CAISGGATNYYGYTF	TGTGCCATCAGCGGGGGGGCAACCAATTACTATGGCTACACCTTC
NA	TRBJ1-2	TRBV7-2	NA	CASTPRARLNYGYTF	TGTGCCAGCACCCCGAGGGCCAGACTTAACTATGGCTACACCTTC
once	TRBJ2-7	TRBV11-2	NA	CASSLGIAYEQYF	TGTGCCAGCAGCTTAGGCATAGCCTACGAGCAGTACTTC
NA	TRBJ2-1	TRBV5-4	TRBD1	CASSLQPGTGRGNEQFF	TGTGCCAGCAGCCTACAACCCGGGACAGGGAGGGGCAATGAGCAGTTCTTC
few	TRBJ1-1	TRBV6-6	TRBD1	CASSYVGQPNTEAFF	TGTGCCAGCAGTTACGTGGGACAGCCGAACACTGAAGCTTTCTTT
NA	TRBJ2-1	TRBV7-6	TRBD1	CASSLVGGQTNEQFF	TGTGCCAGCAGCCTAGTAGGGGGACAGACGAATGAGCAGTTCTTC
NA	TRBJ2-7	TRBV9	TRBD2	CASSVGVLGLAESSYEQYF	TGTGCCAGCAGCGTAGGGGTGCTCGGACTAGCGGAGAGCTCCTACGAGCAGTACTTC
once	TRBJ1-1	TRBV30	TRBD1	CAWGQAQDTEAFF	TGTGCCTGGGGACAGGCCCAGGACACTGAAGCTTTCTTT
NA	TRBJ1-2	TRBV6-5	NA	CASSRTAANYGYTF	TGTGCCAGCAGTCGGACAGCGGCTAACTATGGCTACACCTTC
NA	TRBJ2-7	TRBV9	TRBD1	CASSVGDRGIYEQYF	TGTGCCAGCAGCGTCGGGGACAGGGGAATATACGAGCAGTACTTC
once	TRBJ1-4	TRBV10-3	NA	CAISEFSGATNEKLFF	TGTGCCATCAGTGAGTTCAGCGGCGCAACTAATGAAAAACTGTTTTTT
NA	TRBJ1-2	TRBV18	NA	CASSPAEGLGYTF	TGTGCCAGCTCACCAGCCGAGGGTTTGGGCTACACCTTC
NA	TRBJ2-1	TRBV6-5	NA	CASSYSHLNEQFF	TGTGCCAGCAGTTACAGCCACCTGAATGAGCAGTTCTTC
NA	TRBJ1-5	TRBV19	NA	CASSISDMNQPQHF	TGTGCCAGTAGTATTTCTGACATGAATCAGCCCCAGCATTTT
NA	TRBJ2-1	TRBV9	TRBD2	CASSVGGRPYNEQFF	TGTGCCAGCAGCGTGGGCGGGAGGCCCTACAATGAGCAGTTCTTC
NA	TRBJ1-5	TRBV19	TRBD1	CASSIRQGYSNQPQHF	TGTGCCAGTAGTATTAGACAGGGCTATAGCAATCAGCCCCAGCATTTT
NA	TRBJ1-1	TRBV6-5	NA	CASSYSGGPFTEAFF	TGTGCCAGCAGTTACTCGGGAGGGCCATTCACTGAAGCTTTCTTT
NA	TRBJ1-2	TRBV25-1	TRBD1	CASSEMVTGGYGYTF	TGTGCCAGCAGTGAAATGGTAACAGGGGGCTATGGCTACACCTTC
NA	TRBJ2-1	TRBV6-1	NA	CASSLGGVNNEQFF	TGTGCCAGCAGTCTGGGGGGTGTCAACAATGAGCAGTTCTTC
NA	TRBJ1-2	TRBV2	TRBD1	CASSSGTGHGYTF	TGTGCCAGCAGTTCCGGGACAGGACATGGCTACACCTTC
NA	TRBJ1-5	TRBV27	NA	CASSLGGPSNQPQHF	TGTGCCAGCAGCCTGGGGGGACCTAGCAATCAGCCCCAGCATTTT
NA	TRBJ1-5	TRBV21-1	NA	CASSTRQGQDQPQHF	TGTGCCAGCAGCACGAGACAGGGTCAGGATCAGCCCCAGCATTTT
NA	TRBJ1-5	TRBV15	NA	CATSRAMRESQHF	TGTGCCACCAGCAGAGCGATGAGGGAGTCCCAGCATTTT
NA	TRBJ2-5	TRBV27	NA	CASSRLGGEETQYF	TGTGCCAGCAGTAGGTTGGGGGGAGAAGAGACCCAGTACTTC